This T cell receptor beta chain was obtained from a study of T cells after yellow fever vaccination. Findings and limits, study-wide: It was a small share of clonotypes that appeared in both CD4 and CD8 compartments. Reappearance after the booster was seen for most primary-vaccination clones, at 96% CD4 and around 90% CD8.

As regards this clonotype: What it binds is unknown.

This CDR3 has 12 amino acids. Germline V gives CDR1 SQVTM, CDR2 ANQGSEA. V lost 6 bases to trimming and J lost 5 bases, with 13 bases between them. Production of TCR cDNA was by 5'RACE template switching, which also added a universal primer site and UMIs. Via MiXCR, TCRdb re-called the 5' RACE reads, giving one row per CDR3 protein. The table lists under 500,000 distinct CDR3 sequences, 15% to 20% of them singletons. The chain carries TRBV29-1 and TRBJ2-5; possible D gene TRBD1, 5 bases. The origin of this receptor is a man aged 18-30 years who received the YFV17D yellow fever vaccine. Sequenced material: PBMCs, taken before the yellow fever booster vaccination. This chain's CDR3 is CSVSGSRETQYF. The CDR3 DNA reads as TGCAGCGTCTCAGGGTCCCGGGAGACCCAGTACTTC.